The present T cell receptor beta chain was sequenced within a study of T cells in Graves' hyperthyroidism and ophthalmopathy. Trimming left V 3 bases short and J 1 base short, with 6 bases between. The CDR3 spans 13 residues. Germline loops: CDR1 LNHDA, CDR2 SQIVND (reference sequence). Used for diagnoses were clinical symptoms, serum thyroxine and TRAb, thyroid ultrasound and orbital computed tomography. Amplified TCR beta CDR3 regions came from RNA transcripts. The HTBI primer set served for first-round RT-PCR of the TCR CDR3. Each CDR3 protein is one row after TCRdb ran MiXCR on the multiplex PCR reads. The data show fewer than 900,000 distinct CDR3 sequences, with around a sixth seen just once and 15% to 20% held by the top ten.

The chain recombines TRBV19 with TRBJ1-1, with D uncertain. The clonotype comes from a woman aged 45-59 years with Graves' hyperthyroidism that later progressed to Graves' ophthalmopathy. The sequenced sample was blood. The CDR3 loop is CASSIVRNTEAFF. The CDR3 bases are TGTGCCAGTAGTATTGTGCGGAACACTGAAGCTTTCTTT.